This T cell receptor beta chain comes out of a study of cytomegalovirus exposure and HLA in healthy donors. Overall study findings and caveats: Analysis performed later showed TCR beta chains linked to HLA being more clonally expanded than equally common others. Indistinguishability led to the exclusion of some V segments, TRBV6-2 and TRBV6-3 included. In an earlier analysis, productive rearrangement rates for most beta V segments clustered near 87% or 30%.

This CDR3 has 12 amino acids. V dropped 9 bases and J dropped 5; count of bases not matched to a gene: 1. From germline, CDR1 is MDHEN and CDR2 SYDVKM. As to this clone: Its antigen is still unknown.

In the PCR, 60 Vbeta and 13 Jbeta primers were used. Data came from immunoSEQ multiplex PCR; TCRdb stores just in-frame clones and leaves some out. Its table lists over 100,000 clones. Sequencing used PBMCs. The clonotype comes from a man in his late teens or twenties in good health and CMV-seronegative. This sequence joins TRBV28 and TRBJ1-4, with TRBD1 matching 9 bases. As DNA, the CDR3 is TGTGCCAGTGGACAGGGGAATGAAAAACTGTTTTTT. Amino acids: CASGQGNEKLFF.